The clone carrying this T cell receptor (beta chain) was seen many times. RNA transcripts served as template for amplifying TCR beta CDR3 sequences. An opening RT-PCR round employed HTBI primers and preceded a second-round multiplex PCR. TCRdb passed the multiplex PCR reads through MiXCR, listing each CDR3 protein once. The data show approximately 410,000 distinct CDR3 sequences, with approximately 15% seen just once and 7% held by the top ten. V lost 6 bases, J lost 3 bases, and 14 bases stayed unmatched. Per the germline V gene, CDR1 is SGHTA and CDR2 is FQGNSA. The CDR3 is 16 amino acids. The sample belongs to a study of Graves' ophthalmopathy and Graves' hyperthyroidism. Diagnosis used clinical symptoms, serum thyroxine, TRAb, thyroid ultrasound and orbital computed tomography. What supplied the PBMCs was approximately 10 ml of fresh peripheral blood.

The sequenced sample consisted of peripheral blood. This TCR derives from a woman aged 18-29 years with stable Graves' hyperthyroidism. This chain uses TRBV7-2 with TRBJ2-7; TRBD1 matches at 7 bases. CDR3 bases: TGTGCCAGCAGTTTACCTAATCGGGGACAGCTCTACGAGCAGTACTTC. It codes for CASSLPNRGQLYEQYF.